Shown below are 22 T cell receptor beta chains from a single sample sequenced in a study of T cell changes during pregnancy in multiple sclerosis. Assay used: immunoSEQ multiplex PCR; TCRdb lists only in-frame clones, some missing. The data contain approximately 52,000 clones, about 90% of them singletons. Here the sequenced sample was CD4+ T cells from peripheral blood mononuclear cells, taken in the second trimester of pregnancy. Receptors originate from a female donor with multiple sclerosis, enrolled in a pregnancy study.

The chain is built from TRBV4-1 and TRBJ2-7, with 15 bases lining up with TRBD2. The J segment lost 3 bases and the V segment lost 2 bases, leaving 11 bases of the junction unmatched. Per the germline V gene, CDR1 is MGHRA and CDR2 is YSYEKL. CDR3 size: 19 residues. The CDR3 loop is CASSQRSPGLAGGNYEQYF. CDR3 coding DNA: TGCGCCAGCAGCCAAAGATCACCGGGACTAGCGGGAGGAAACTACGAGCAGTACTTC.

The chain links TRBV6-5 to TRBJ2-5, with D possibly being TRBD1 (6 bases). Germline assignment: CDR1 MNHEY and CDR2 SVGAGI. The CDR3 consists of 12 residues. Trimming stripped 6 bases from V and 5 bases from J, with 10 bases between. The CDR3 DNA follows: TGTGCCAGCAGCCCAGGGGTGGAGACCCAGTACTTC. It codes for CASSPGVETQYF.

The V and J genes are TRBV18 and TRBJ2-7; 8 bases line up with TRBD2. The CDR3 loop spans 15 amino acids. V trimming: 0 bases; J trimming: 6 bases; junction bases outside the gene matches: 7. Germline CDR1 KGHSH, CDR2 LQKENI. This CDR3 is CASSPPSGRSGEQYF. CDR3 nucleotides: TGTGCCAGCTCACCACCGAGCGGGAGATCGGGCGAGCAGTACTTC.

The V gene is TRBV11-3, the J gene TRBJ2-7; possible D gene TRBD1, 5 bases. Germline loops: CDR1 SGHNT, CDR2 YENEEA. V lost 2 bases and J 0 bases, leaving 8 bases between the germline ends. The length of the CDR3 is 14 residues. This CDR3 reads CASSLSGHSYEQYF. DNA of the CDR3: TGTGCCAGCAGCTTAAGTGGACACTCCTACGAGCAGTACTTC.

Here the CDR3 DNA reads TGTGCCAGTAGTCTCAGGACAGGGGAGACAGATACGCAGTATTTT. As protein: CASSLRTGETDTQYF. This rearrangement joins TRBV19 to TRBJ2-3; 9 positions match TRBD1. This CDR3 is 15 amino acids long. Germline values: CDR1 LNHDA, CDR2 SQIVND (reference sequence). V gave up 5 bases and J gave up 3 bases; unmatched junction bases: 6.

The chain recombines TRBV19 with TRBJ2-2, with a possible D match to TRBD1 (6 bases). The germline CDR1 and CDR2 sequences are LNHDA and SQIVND (reference sequence). Trimming removed 10 bases from V and 0 bases from J, with 15 bases in between. The CDR3 spans 15 residues. The CDR3 coding sequence is TGTGCCACCTTACCTGGGACATCGAACACCGGGGAGCTGTTTTTT. This encodes CATLPGTSNTGELFF.

This clone was counted once. V usage is TRBV5-4 and J usage is TRBJ2-5; D perhaps matches TRBD1 (5 bases). The V end was cut by 2 bases, the J end by 6 bases, with 14 bases between. CDR1 SGHNT and CDR2 YYREEE come from the germline V gene (reference sequence). The CDR3 covers 14 residues. The CDR3, as DNA: TGTGCCAGCAGCTTAGCTCAGGGCATAAAGACCCAGTACTTC. Protein product: CASSLAQGIKTQYF.

The chain uses TRBV18 and TRBJ1-1; 7 bases are a match to TRBD1. In germline, CDR1 is KGHSH, CDR2 LQKENI. The CDR3 has 14 residues. J gave up 5 bases and V 3 bases, and 6 bases lay outside the gene matches. As DNA, the CDR3 is TGTGCCAGCTCACCGTCAGGGGGATGGACTGAAGCTTTCTTT. It specifies CASSPSGGWTEAFF.

The J gene is TRBJ2-1, the V gene TRBV5-6; D gene uncertain. Looked up from germline, CDR1 is SGHDT and CDR2 is YYEEEE. The CDR3 totals 17 residues. Trimming removed 4 bases from V and 1 base from J, with 18 bases in between. This CDR3 is CASSTPRRRPSYNEQFF. CDR3 DNA: TGTGCCAGCAGCACTCCCCGACGGCGGCCGTCCTACAATGAGCAGTTCTTC.

The V and J genes are TRBV7-2 and TRBJ2-7, with D hard to call. There are 14 residues in the CDR3. Germline V gene lookup returns CDR1 SGHTA and CDR2 FQGNSA. V lost 3 bases and J 3 bases, leaving 12 bases between the germline ends. CDR3 DNA sequence: TGTGCCAGCAGCTTCGGAGACTCGAGCTACGAGCAGTACTTC. Its protein is CASSFGDSSYEQYF. The variable domain in full, completed from reference TRBV7-2 and TRBJ2-7, reads GAGVSQSPSNKVTEKGKDVELRCDPISGHTALYWYRQSLGQGLEFLIYFQGNSAPDKSGLPSDRFSAERTGGSVSTLTIQRTQQEDSAVYLCASSFGDSSYEQYFGPGTRLTVT.

The chain carries TRBV5-4 and TRBJ1-1; the D gene is possibly TRBD1 (5 bases). The CDR3 has 13 amino acids. V lost 5 bases, J lost 6 bases, and 14 bases lay in between. Germline V gives CDR1 SGHNT, CDR2 YYREEE (reference sequence). CDR3 sequence reads: CASRMQGSSEAFF. Here the CDR3 DNA reads TGTGCCAGCAGAATGCAGGGATCATCTGAAGCTTTCTTT.

This chain uses TRBV6-4 with TRBJ2-3; 7 bases line up with TRBD2. The CDR3 length is 16 residues. Losses at the gene ends were 0 bases for V and 4 bases for J; bases not matched to a gene: 7. The V gene's germline CDR1 is MRHNA and CDR2 SNTAGT. CDR3 amino acids: CASSDSLGGGPDTQYF. The CDR3 bases are TGTGCCAGCAGTGACTCGCTCGGGGGAGGGCCAGATACGCAGTATTTT.

The chain employs TRBV6-4 and TRBJ2-3; TRBD2 aligns across 9 bases. CDR1 and CDR2 from the germline V gene are MRHNA and SNTAGT. Unmatched junction bases numbered 2, after V lost 6 bases and J lost 1 base. The CDR3 is 14 residues long. CDR3 amino acids: CASSRTSGTDTQYF. In DNA, the CDR3 is TGTGCCAGCAGCAGGACTAGCGGCACAGATACGCAGTATTTT.

The rearrangement uses TRBV5-4 and TRBJ2-2, with D perhaps TRBD1 (5 bases). The CDR3 covers 14 residues. Trimming cost V 0 bases and J 2 bases, with 5 bases left between them. Per germline, CDR1 SGHNT and CDR2 YYREEE (reference sequence). CDR3 in amino acids: CASSLGTNTGELFF. DNA for the CDR3: TGTGCCAGCAGCTTGGGGACAAACACCGGGGAGCTGTTTTTT.

This chain joins TRBV27 and TRBJ2-7; weak D call: TRBD2 (5 bases). The V end lost 5 bases, the J end lost 4 bases, and 15 bases lay between the germline ends. CDR1 MNHEY and CDR2 SMNVEV come from the germline V gene (reference sequence). This CDR3 comprises 14 residues. The CDR3 coding sequence is TGTGCCAGCAGTCGGGGTCGAAATTCGTACGAGCAGTACTTC. It is translated as CASSRGRNSYEQYF.

This chain links TRBV5-5 with TRBJ2-3; 10 bases are shared with TRBD2. The V gene end was trimmed by 0 bases and the J gene end by 2 bases; junction bases not matched to a gene: 9. Germline values: CDR1 SGHKS, CDR2 YYEKEE (reference sequence). CDR3 length equals 18 residues. CDR3 in DNA: TGTGCCAGCAGCTTGGAATGGGCTAGCGGGGGAAACACAGATACGCAGTATTTT. Translation: CASSLEWASGGNTDTQYF.

This clone was counted once. The chain carries TRBV4-2 and TRBJ1-4; D is uncertain. There are 15 residues in the CDR3. The V end was cut by 0 bases, the J end by 4 bases, with 9 bases between. In germline, CDR1 is LGHNA, CDR2 YNFKEQ. The CDR3: CASSQEAPINEKLFF. The DNA of the CDR3 is TGTGCCAGCAGCCAAGAAGCCCCGATTAATGAAAAACTGTTTTTT.

The gene calls are TRBV11-3 and TRBJ2-2; D remains ambiguous. The CDR3 extends over 13 amino acids. V lost 1 base and J lost 6, with 6 bases in between. Germline V gene data show CDR1 as SGHNT and CDR2 as YENEEA. The CDR3 protein is CASSLAEAGELFF. The CDR3 coding sequence is TGTGCCAGCAGCTTAGCAGAAGCCGGGGAGCTGTTTTTT.

The CDR3 reads CASSQDRVQELGTYEQYF. CDR3 in DNA: TGCGCCAGCAGCCAAGATAGGGTTCAGGAGCTCGGGACTTACGAGCAGTACTTC. The chain carries TRBV4-3 and TRBJ2-7, with D maybe TRBD2 (6 bases). Germline V gene data show CDR1 as LGHNA and CDR2 as YSLEER. The CDR3 contains 18 residues. Trimming removed 0 bases at V and 4 bases at J, with 22 bases between.

The chain links TRBV7-9 to TRBJ2-3; 7 positions agree with TRBD1. The ends lost 6 bases at V and 4 bases at J; junction bases unmatched: 16. The germline gives CDR1 SEHNR, CDR2 FQNEAQ (reference sequence). The CDR3 loop spans 17 amino acids. Here the CDR3 DNA reads TGTGCCAGCAGTCGAGGGGGCTACAGGGAAGGGGCAGATACGCAGTATTTT. It specifies CASSRGGYREGADTQYF.

This clone was counted a single time. The chain joins TRBV9 to TRBJ2-1; tentatively, D is TRBD1 (6 bases). This CDR3 is built from 15 residues. Germline CDR1 is SGDLS and CDR2 is YYNGEE. V gave up 1 base and J gave up 1 base, with 9 bases separating them. The CDR3 bases are TGTGCCAGCAGCGTACTACAGGGATCCTACAATGAGCAGTTCTTC. It is translated as CASSVLQGSYNEQFF.

V gene TRBV7-9 combines with J gene TRBJ2-3, with 9 positions matching TRBD2. From germline, CDR1 is SEHNR and CDR2 FQNEAQ (reference sequence). The CDR3 has 18 residues. The ends lost 0 bases at V and 2 bases at J; junction bases unmatched: 9. CDR3 protein: CASSLAPAGGPTTDTQYF. In DNA, the CDR3 is TGTGCCAGCAGCTTAGCGCCGGCGGGAGGGCCGACCACAGATACGCAGTATTTT.